Following are 25 T cell receptor beta chains from one sample sequenced in a study of cytomegalovirus exposure and HLA in healthy donors. Amplification used 60 Vbeta primers and 13 Jbeta primers. The data were produced by immunoSEQ multiplex PCR, yet TCRdb's version contains in-frame clones alone and is incomplete. The sample contains some 190,000 clones, roughly four fifths of which appear only once. What was sequenced was PBMCs. These receptors all stem from a man younger than 35 in good health and CMV-seronegative.

The DNA of the CDR3 is TGTGCCAGCAGCCGAGGGCCTAGCGGGAGGCACGAGCAGTTCTTC. Translating gives CASSRGPSGRHEQFF. The V and J genes are TRBV14 and TRBJ2-1; 11 bases match TRBD2. The CDR3 contains 15 residues. After removal of 4 bases from V and 10 bases from J, the junction contained 9 bases not matched to a gene. The germline CDR1 and CDR2 sequences are SGHDN and FVKESK.

The V call is TRBV7-2, the J call TRBJ2-3; 8 positions agree with TRBD2. Germline V gives CDR1 SGHTA, CDR2 FQGNSA. This CDR3 is built from 15 residues. Trimming took 4 bases from V and 1 from J; bases not matched to a gene: 4. The CDR3 DNA is TGTGCCAGCAGCTATAGCGGGATCCGCACAGATACGCAGTATTTT. This codes for CASSYSGIRTDTQYF.

CDR3 in amino acids: CASSLGGSSTEAFF. The CDR3 DNA sequence: TGTGCCAGCAGCTTAGGAGGAAGCTCCACTGAAGCTTTCTTT. The J gene is TRBJ1-1, the V gene TRBV11-1; no firm D call. The CDR3 extends over 14 amino acids. Trimming shortened V by 1 base and J by 4 bases, and 10 bases separated the two germline ends. CDR1 is SGHAT and CDR2 is FQDESV in the germline V gene (reference sequence).

CDR3 amino acids: CAWSGGQGVATDTQYF. CDR3 bases: TGTGCCTGGAGTGGAGGACAGGGGGTAGCTACAGATACGCAGTATTTT. The rearrangement uses TRBV30 and TRBJ2-3; 10 bases line up with TRBD1. CDR1 and CDR2 (germline): GTSNPN, SVGIG (reference sequence). J lost 3 bases, V lost 1 base, and 7 bases had no gene match. This CDR3 is built from 16 residues.

The chain joins TRBV7-2 to TRBJ2-5; tentative D call: TRBD2 (5 bases). Germline V lookup: CDR1 SGHTA, CDR2 FQGNSA. CDR3 size: 14 residues. V was pared by 3 bases and J by 4 bases, with 12 bases between. CDR3 amino acids: CASSLSRAGETQYF. The DNA of the CDR3 is TGTGCCAGCAGCTTGTCGCGGGCTGGAGAGACCCAGTACTTC.

This clone was picked up a small number of times. This chain links TRBV30 with TRBJ1-2; 8 nucleotides line up with TRBD1. The CDR3 runs 13 residues. V gave up 4 bases and J gave up 8 bases; unmatched junction bases: 9. Germline assignment: CDR1 GTSNPN and CDR2 SVGIG (reference sequence). The CDR3 bases are TGTGCCTGGAACCAACAGGGGGTGGAAGGCTACACCTTC. Amino acids: CAWNQQGVEGYTF.

J is TRBJ2-3 and V is TRBV7-2; 9 positions agree with TRBD2. The germline V gene encodes CDR1 SGHTA and CDR2 FQGNSA. The CDR3 totals 19 residues. Losses at the gene ends were 4 bases for V and 2 bases for J; bases not matched to a gene: 16. For the CDR3, the DNA is TGTGCCAGCAGCTCTCGGGGGCTAGCGGGGAGGGGAACCACAGATACGCAGTATTTT. This encodes CASSSRGLAGRGTTDTQYF.

V usage is TRBV5-1 and J usage is TRBJ2-5; 8 nucleotides agree with TRBD1. With 3 bases clipped from V and 6 bases from J, the junction kept 7 bases outside the gene matches. Per germline, CDR1 SGHRS and CDR2 YFSETQ. This CDR3 is built from 14 residues. CDR3 sequence (DNA): TGCGCCAGCAGCTCCGGACAGGGTGGGCAGACCCAGTACTTC. Its translation: CASSSGQGGQTQYF.

This chain joins TRBV5-1 and TRBJ1-6; D unclear. Germline V lookup: CDR1 SGHRS, CDR2 YFSETQ. Trimming removed 0 bases from V and 6 bases from J, with 13 bases in between. The CDR3 length is 16 residues. This CDR3 is CASSLVAGLLNSPLHF. For the CDR3, the DNA is TGCGCCAGCAGCTTGGTAGCTGGGTTACTTAATTCACCCCTCCACTTT. Full variable domain (missing parts from reference TRBV5-1 and TRBJ1-6): KAGVTQTPRYLIKTRGQQVTLSCSPISGHRSVSWYQQTPGQGLQFLFEYFSETQRNKGNFPGRFSGRQFSNSRSEMNVSTLELGDSALYLCASSLVAGLLNSPLHFGNGTRLTVT.

The V and J genes are TRBV6-4 and TRBJ2-1; 14 nucleotides agree with TRBD2. The germline CDR1 and CDR2 sequences are MRHNA and SNTAGT. The CDR3 runs to 15 residues. Trimming removed 3 bases from V and 8 bases from J; junction bases left unmatched: 3. The CDR3 region is CASSETSGGADEQFF. The CDR3 DNA reads TGTGCCAGCAGTGAGACTAGCGGGGGGGCCGATGAGCAGTTCTTC.

The chain recombines TRBV28 with TRBJ1-5, with a weak D call TRBD1 (5 bases). The V and J ends lost 11 bases and 3 bases respectively, with 17 bases between them. The CDR3 spans 14 residues. Looked up from germline, CDR1 is MDHEN and CDR2 is SYDVKM. The CDR3 DNA is TGTGCCTGCGGCCGTCGACAGAACAATCAGCCCCAGCATTTT. It translates to CACGRRQNNQPQHF.

The rearrangement links TRBV5-1 to TRBJ1-1, with a possible D match to TRBD1 (5 bases). The CDR3 sequence is 17 residues long. Germline loops: CDR1 SGHRS, CDR2 YFSETQ. Trimming pared 0 bases from V and 1 base from J, leaving 16 bases between. CDR3 sequence reads: CASSLGQRWGKNTEAFF. The CDR3, as DNA: TGCGCCAGCAGCTTGGGACAGCGATGGGGAAAGAACACTGAAGCTTTCTTT.

Only one count was recorded for this clone. The V call is TRBV28, the J call TRBJ1-2; D uncertain. The germline V and J ends were trimmed by 3 bases and 8 bases, with 7 bases remaining between them. Per germline, CDR1 MDHEN and CDR2 SYDVKM. The CDR3 sequence is 11 residues long. The CDR3 here is CASSFWEGYTF. The CDR3 bases are TGTGCCAGCAGTTTCTGGGAGGGCTACACCTTC.

The J gene is TRBJ2-7, the V gene TRBV5-1, with TRBD2 as a possible D gene (5 bases). V was trimmed by 6 bases and J by 0 bases, leaving 13 bases between them. The V gene's germline CDR1 is SGHRS and CDR2 YFSETQ. This CDR3 has 14 amino acids. The CDR3, as DNA: TGCGCCAGCACGGGGAATCCGGGCTCCTACGAGCAGTACTTC. This encodes CASTGNPGSYEQYF. Using reference TRBV5-1 and TRBJ2-7 for the parts outside the CDR3, the full variable domain is KAGVTQTPRYLIKTRGQQVTLSCSPISGHRSVSWYQQTPGQGLQFLFEYFSETQRNKGNFPGRFSGRQFSNSRSEMNVSTLELGDSALYLCASTGNPGSYEQYFGPGTRLTVT.

This chain joins TRBV28 and TRBJ2-2; 8 positions match TRBD1. In germline, CDR1 is MDHEN, CDR2 SYDVKM. This CDR3 contains 17 residues. V trimming: 3 bases; J trimming: 5 bases; junction bases outside the gene matches: 11. The CDR3 loop reads CASSFAIGQGGTGELFF. The DNA for the CDR3 is TGTGCCAGCAGTTTCGCGATAGGACAGGGAGGTACCGGGGAGCTGTTTTTT.

This clone was seen once. V usage is TRBV7-3 and J usage is TRBJ2-2; TRBD2 might be the D (6 bases). V lost 1 base and J 4 bases, leaving 10 bases between the germline ends. Germline V gene sequence: CDR1 SGHTA, CDR2 FQGTGA. The CDR3 extends over 15 amino acids. The CDR3 DNA reads TGTGCCAGCAGCTTAAGACCGGGAGTCACCGGGGAGCTGTTTTTT. Translated, it gives CASSLRPGVTGELFF.

This clone has a handful of counts. J is TRBJ2-1 and V is TRBV27; 14 bases agree with TRBD2. The CDR3 is 17 residues long. The V gene's germline CDR1 is MNHEY and CDR2 SMNVEV (reference sequence). J was trimmed by 10 bases and V by 5 bases; bases with no gene match: 13. CDR3 loop: CASSRPGLAGDPREQFF. The CDR3, as DNA: TGTGCCAGCAGTCGTCCGGGACTAGCGGGAGACCCCCGGGAGCAGTTCTTC.

This clone was recorded a few times. The chain employs TRBV30 and TRBJ1-1; D not resolved. V was clipped by 5 bases and J by 2 bases, with 15 bases between them. The CDR3 has 14 amino acids. Germline CDR1 GTSNPN, CDR2 SVGIG (reference sequence). This chain's CDR3 is CAWGLEAANTEAFF. The CDR3 DNA is TGTGCCTGGGGTCTAGAGGCAGCTAACACTGAAGCTTTCTTT. Variable domain in full (rest from reference TRBV30 and TRBJ1-1): SQTIHQWPATLVQPVGSPLSLECTVEGTSNPNLYWYRQAAGRGLQLLFYSVGIGQISSEVPQNLSASRPQDRQFILSSKKLLLSDSGFYLCAWGLEAANTEAFFGQGTRLTVV.

The V and J genes are TRBV27 and TRBJ1-1, with D unclear. V lost 7 bases to trimming and J lost 1 base, with 7 bases between them. This CDR3 spans 12 amino acids. In germline, CDR1 is MNHEY, CDR2 SMNVEV (reference sequence). The CDR3 region has the DNA TGTGCCAGCACGGCGGAGAACACTGAAGCTTTCTTT. Protein product: CASTAENTEAFF.

The chain links TRBV19 to TRBJ2-3; maybe TRBD2 (5 bases). Trimming stripped 1 base from V and 6 bases from J, with 11 bases between. Looked up from germline, CDR1 is LNHDA and CDR2 is SQIVND (reference sequence). This CDR3 comprises 14 residues. The CDR3 sequence: CASSIGRGLDTQYF. The CDR3 nucleotides are TGTGCCAGTAGTATAGGCAGAGGGCTGGATACGCAGTATTTT.

This sequence joins TRBV19 and TRBJ1-5; 10 bases match TRBD1. The CDR3 sequence is 14 residues long. Germline trimming cut 5 bases from V and 6 bases from J; bases unmatched to any gene: 4. CDR1 LNHDA and CDR2 SQIVND come from the germline V gene (reference sequence). DNA for the CDR3: TGTGCCAGTAGTTTTGGACAGGGGGGTCAGCCCCAGCATTTT. It is translated as CASSFGQGGQPQHF.

This clone was observed a handful of times. The rearrangement uses TRBV19 and TRBJ1-1; perhaps TRBD1 as D (5 bases). V gave up 6 bases and J gave up 6 bases, with 5 bases separating them. Germline CDR1 reads LNHDA; CDR2 reads SQIVND (reference sequence). The CDR3 sequence is 10 residues long. CDR3 nucleotides: TGTGCCAGTAGGGGGCCTGAAGCTTTCTTT. Amino acids: CASRGPEAFF.

The chain joins TRBV27 to TRBJ2-5; TRBD2 aligns across 8 bases. The germline CDR1 and CDR2 sequences are MNHEY and SMNVEV (reference sequence). The junction had 4 bases not matched to a gene; V was cut back by 3 bases and J by 4 bases. The length of the CDR3 is 14 residues. The CDR3 reads CASSFASGRETQYF. The CDR3, as DNA: TGTGCCAGCAGTTTTGCCAGCGGGAGAGAGACCCAGTACTTC.

This clone occurred a few times. The chain joins TRBV11-3 to TRBJ2-5, with 7 bases lining up with TRBD2. V trimming: 5 bases; J trimming: 5 bases; junction bases outside the gene matches: 5. Germline V gene sequence: CDR1 SGHNT, CDR2 YENEEA. The CDR3 has 13 residues. The CDR3 here is CASSNSGRETQYF. DNA for the CDR3: TGTGCCAGCAGCAATAGCGGGCGGGAGACCCAGTACTTC.

This rearrangement joins TRBV6-1 to TRBJ1-2; no definite D call. Trimming left V 7 bases short and J 8 bases short, with 20 bases between. This CDR3 contains 14 residues. Germline lookup yields CDR1 MNHNS and CDR2 SASEGT. The DNA for the CDR3 is TGTGCCAGCACCTTTGGCCCGAGGCGGAGGGGCTACACCTTC. It is translated as CASTFGPRRRGYTF.